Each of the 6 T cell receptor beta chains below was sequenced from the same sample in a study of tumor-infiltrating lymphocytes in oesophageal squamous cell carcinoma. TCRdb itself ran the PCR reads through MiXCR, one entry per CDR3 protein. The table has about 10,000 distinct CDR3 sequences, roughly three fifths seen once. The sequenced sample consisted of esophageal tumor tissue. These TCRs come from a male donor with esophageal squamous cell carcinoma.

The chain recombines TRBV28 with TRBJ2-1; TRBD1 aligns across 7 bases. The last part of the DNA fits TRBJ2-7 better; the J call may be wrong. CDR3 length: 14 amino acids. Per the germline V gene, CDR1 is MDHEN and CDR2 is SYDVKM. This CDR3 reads CASSRGLGPYEQYF. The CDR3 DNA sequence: TGTGCCAGCAGTAGGGGGCTAGGCCCCTACGAGCAGTACTTC.

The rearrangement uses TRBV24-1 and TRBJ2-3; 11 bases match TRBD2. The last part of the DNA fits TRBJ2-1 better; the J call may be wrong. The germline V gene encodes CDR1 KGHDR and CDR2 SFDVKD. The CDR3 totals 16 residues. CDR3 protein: CATSDPTSGRAHEQFF. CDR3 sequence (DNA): TGTGCCACCAGTGACCCCACTAGCGGGAGAGCCCATGAGCAGTTCTTC.

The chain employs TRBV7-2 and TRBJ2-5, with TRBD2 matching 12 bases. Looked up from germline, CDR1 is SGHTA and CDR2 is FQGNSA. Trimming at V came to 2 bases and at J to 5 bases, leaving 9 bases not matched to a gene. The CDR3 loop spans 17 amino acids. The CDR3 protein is CASSLRSSGRAWETQYF. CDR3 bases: TGTGCCAGCAGCTTAAGGTCTAGCGGGAGGGCCTGGGAGACCCAGTACTTC. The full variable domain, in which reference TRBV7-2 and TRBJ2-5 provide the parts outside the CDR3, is GAGVSQSPSNKVTEKGKDVELRCDPISGHTALYWYRQSLGQGLEFLIYFQGNSAPDKSGLPSDRFSAERTGGSVSTLTIQRTQQEDSAVYLCASSLRSSGRAWETQYFGPGTRLLVL.

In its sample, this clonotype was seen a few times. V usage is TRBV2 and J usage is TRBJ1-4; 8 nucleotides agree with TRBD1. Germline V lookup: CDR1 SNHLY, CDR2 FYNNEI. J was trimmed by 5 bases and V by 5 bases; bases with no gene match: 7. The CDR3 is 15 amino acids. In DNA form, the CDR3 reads TGTGCCAGCAGTTTCACAGGGGGGTGGAATGAAAAACTGTTTTTT. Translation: CASSFTGGWNEKLFF.

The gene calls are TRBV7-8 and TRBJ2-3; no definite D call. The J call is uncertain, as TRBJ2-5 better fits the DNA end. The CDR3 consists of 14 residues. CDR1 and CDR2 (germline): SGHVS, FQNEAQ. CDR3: CASSLLTDLETQYF. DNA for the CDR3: TGTGCCAGCAGCTTACTCACAGACCTGGAGACCCAGTACTTC.

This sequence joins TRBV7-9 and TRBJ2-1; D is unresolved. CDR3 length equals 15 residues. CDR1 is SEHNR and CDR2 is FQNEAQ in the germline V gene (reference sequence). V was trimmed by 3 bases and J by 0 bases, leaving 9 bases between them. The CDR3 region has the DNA TGTGCCAGCAGCTTTACATGGAGCTCCTACAATGAGCAGTTCTTC. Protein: CASSFTWSSYNEQFF.